A single sample is the source of the 5 T cell receptor beta chains below, sequenced in a study of metastatic and nonmetastatic thyroid tumors. Through MiXCR, TCRdb re-clonotyped the PCR reads. The sample has tens of thousands of clones, around 19% seen once. Patients were all untreated before their thyroid surgery. Sequenced sample: adjacent normal tissue. Source of these receptors: a male donor with papillary thyroid cancer or a benign thyroid nodule (not recorded which). Some clones in this sample may be carry-over from other donors' samples.

This clone was found many times. The chain couples TRBV30 to TRBJ2-4, with D possibly being TRBD2 (5 bases). In germline, CDR1 is GTSNPN, CDR2 SVGIG (reference sequence). The V end lost 5 bases, the J end lost 0 bases, and 11 bases lay between the germline ends. This CDR3 region has 14 residues. The CDR3 region is CAWLPEGAKNIQYF. Here the CDR3 DNA reads TGTGCCTGGCTGCCAGAGGGAGCCAAAAACATTCAGTACTTC.

This clone was counted many times. J is TRBJ2-3 and V is TRBV11-2; no definite D call. The CDR3 extends over 11 amino acids. Trimming stripped 4 bases from V and 14 bases from J, with 13 bases between. The germline V gene has CDR1 SGHAT and CDR2 FQNNGV. The DNA for the CDR3 is TGTGCCAGCAGCTCCCTGCCTGGTTTGTATTTT. This codes for CASSSLPGLYF.

In its sample, this clone was seen many times. The genes are TRBV7-3 and TRBJ2-1, with TRBD2 identical over 13 bases. The CDR3 is 15 residues long. V shed 5 bases and J 10 bases; nucleotides not matched to a gene: 8. The V gene's germline CDR1 is SGHTA and CDR2 FQGTGA. CDR3 region: CASSTGLAGDVEQFF. The CDR3, as DNA: TGTGCCAGCAGCACCGGACTAGCGGGAGACGTGGAGCAGTTCTTC.

This clone has at least ten counts. The chain combines TRBV5-6 with TRBJ2-7, with unresolved D. Germline CDR1 reads SGHDT; CDR2 reads YYEEEE. There are 14 residues in the CDR3. V lost 0 bases and J lost 1, with 8 bases in between. CDR3 residues: CASSLVEASYEQYV. Written as DNA, the CDR3 is TGTGCCAGCAGCTTGGTAGAAGCGTCCTACGAGCAGTACGTC.

This clone was seen more than once but under ten times. This chain uses TRBV19 with TRBJ2-1; D possibly matches TRBD1 or TRBD2 (5 bases each). Trimming removed 6 bases at V and 12 bases at J, with 18 bases between. Germline CDR1 and CDR2: LNHDA and SQIVND (reference sequence). This CDR3 contains 13 residues. CDR3 amino acids: CASRVTIGAVQFF. CDR3 in DNA: TGTGCCAGTAGGGTGACTATCGGGGCGGTGCAGTTCTTC.